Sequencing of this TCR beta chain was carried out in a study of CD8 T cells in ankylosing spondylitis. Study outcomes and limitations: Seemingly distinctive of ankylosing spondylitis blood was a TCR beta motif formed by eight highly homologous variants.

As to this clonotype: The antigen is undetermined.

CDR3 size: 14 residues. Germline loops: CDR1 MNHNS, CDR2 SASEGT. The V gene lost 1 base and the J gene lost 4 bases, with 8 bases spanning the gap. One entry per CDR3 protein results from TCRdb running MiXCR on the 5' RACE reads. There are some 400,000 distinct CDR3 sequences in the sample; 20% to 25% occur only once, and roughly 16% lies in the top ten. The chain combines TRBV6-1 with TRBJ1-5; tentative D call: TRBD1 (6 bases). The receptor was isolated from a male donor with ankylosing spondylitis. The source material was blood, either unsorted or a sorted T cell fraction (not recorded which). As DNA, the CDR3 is TGTGCCAGCAGTGAAGGTGGGACAAATCAGCCCCAGCATTTT. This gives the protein CASSEGGTNQPQHF.